Ten or more counts support the clone carrying this T cell receptor (beta chain). V lost 3 bases and J lost 5, with 5 bases in between. Germline CDR1 is LNHDA and CDR2 is SQIVND (reference sequence). The CDR3 extends over 11 amino acids. This specimen belongs to a study of T cells in Graves' hyperthyroidism and ophthalmopathy. Amplification targeted TCR beta CDR3 regions from RNA transcripts. A set of HTBI primers served as the primers for a first-round RT-PCR of the TCR CDR3. A single record per CDR3 protein comes from TCRdb applying MiXCR to the multiplex PCR reads. The sample shows approximately 700,000 distinct CDR3 sequences, roughly 45% of them seen only once.

Sequencing was done on a sample of peripheral blood or thyroid tissue (not recorded which). The rearrangement links TRBV19 to TRBJ2-7, with D hard to call. The receptor was derived from an adult man with Graves' disease, either hyperthyroidism or ophthalmopathy (not recorded which). The CDR3 nucleotides are TGTGCCAGTAGTATCGCGCACGAGCAGTACTTC. Residues: CASSIAHEQYF.